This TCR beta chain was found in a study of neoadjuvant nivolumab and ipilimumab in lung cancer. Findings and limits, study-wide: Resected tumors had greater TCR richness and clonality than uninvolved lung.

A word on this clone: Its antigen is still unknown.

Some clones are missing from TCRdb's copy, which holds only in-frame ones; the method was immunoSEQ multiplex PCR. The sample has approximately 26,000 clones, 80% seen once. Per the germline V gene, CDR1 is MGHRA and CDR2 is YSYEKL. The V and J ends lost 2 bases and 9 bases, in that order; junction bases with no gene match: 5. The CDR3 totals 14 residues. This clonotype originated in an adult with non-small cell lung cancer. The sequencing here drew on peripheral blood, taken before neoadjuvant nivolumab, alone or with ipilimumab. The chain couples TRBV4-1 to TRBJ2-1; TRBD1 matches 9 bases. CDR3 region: CASSQRTGVSEQFF. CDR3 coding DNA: TGCGCCAGCAGCCAAAGGACAGGGGTTAGTGAGCAGTTCTTC.